Each of the 6 T cell receptor beta chains below was sequenced from the same sample in a study of shared clonotypes between healthy human individuals. The protocol was immunoSEQ multiplex PCR, while the TCRdb copy is restricted to in-frame clones and leaves out a portion. The sample has about 1.5 million clones, more than 95% seen once. Sequencing was done on a sample of naive CD4+ T cells sorted from blood. The subset: CD45RA+ positively selected. The origin of the receptors is a man under 40 in good health.

The J gene is TRBJ2-7, the V gene TRBV30; 10 bases agree with TRBD1. The CDR3 totals 17 residues. Trimming removed 4 bases from V and 0 bases from J; junction bases left unmatched: 12. CDR1 is GTSNPN and CDR2 is SVGIG in the germline V gene (reference sequence). This CDR3 reads CAWNHRDRGRHSYEQYF. CDR3 in DNA: TGTGCCTGGAACCATCGGGACAGGGGTCGACACTCCTACGAGCAGTACTTC.

V is TRBV9 and J is TRBJ2-7; a weak D match, TRBD2 (6 bases). The CDR3 runs to 18 residues. Trimming cost V 1 base and J 2 bases, with 22 bases left between them. Germline V gene lookup returns CDR1 SGDLS and CDR2 YYNGEE. CDR3 amino acids: CASSVSPGVPSLTYEQYF. CDR3 bases: TGTGCCAGCAGCGTATCGCCGGGGGTGCCTAGCCTAACCTACGAGCAGTACTTC.

The rearrangement links TRBV18 to TRBJ2-7; 9 bases agree with TRBD2. Trimming at V came to 3 bases and at J to 0 bases, leaving 9 bases not matched to a gene. CDR3 length: 17 residues. Germline CDR1 is KGHSH and CDR2 is LQKENI. The CDR3 reads CASSPLRAGGSSYEQYF. The CDR3 DNA reads TGTGCCAGCTCACCGCTAAGGGCGGGAGGGTCCTCCTACGAGCAGTACTTC. Variable domain in full (rest from reference TRBV18 and TRBJ2-7): NAGVMQNPRHLVRRRGQEARLRCSPMKGHSHVYWYRQLPEEGLKFMVYLQKENIIDESGMPKERFSAEFPKEGPSILRIQQVVRGDSAAYFCASSPLRAGGSSYEQYFGPGTRLTVT.

The rearrangement uses TRBV29-1 and TRBJ1-1; the D is unclear. CDR3 length equals 13 residues. The ends were cut back, 7 bases at V and 6 bases at J, with 18 bases in the middle. Germline assignment: CDR1 SQVTM and CDR2 ANQGSEA. The CDR3 bases are TGCAGCGCTTCGGACGGCTCTCGGGCTGAAGCTTTCTTT. This gives the protein CSASDGSRAEAFF.

This rearrangement joins TRBV14 to TRBJ2-1, with 11 nucleotides matching TRBD2. J was trimmed by 10 bases and V by 4 bases; bases with no gene match: 9. The CDR3 extends over 15 amino acids. CDR1 and CDR2 from the germline V gene are SGHDN and FVKESK. The CDR3 sequence is CASSLRLAGRWEQFF. The CDR3 DNA reads TGTGCCAGCAGCCTGAGACTAGCGGGAAGGTGGGAGCAGTTCTTC.

The rearrangement links TRBV5-1 to TRBJ2-5; 7 bases match TRBD2. The CDR3 is 16 residues long. V dropped 1 base and J dropped 5; count of bases not matched to a gene: 11. Germline CDR1 SGHRS, CDR2 YFSETQ. DNA for the CDR3: TGCGCCAGCAGCTTGCCACTGGGGGGGGACCCTGAGACCCAGTACTTC. Encoded protein: CASSLPLGGDPETQYF.